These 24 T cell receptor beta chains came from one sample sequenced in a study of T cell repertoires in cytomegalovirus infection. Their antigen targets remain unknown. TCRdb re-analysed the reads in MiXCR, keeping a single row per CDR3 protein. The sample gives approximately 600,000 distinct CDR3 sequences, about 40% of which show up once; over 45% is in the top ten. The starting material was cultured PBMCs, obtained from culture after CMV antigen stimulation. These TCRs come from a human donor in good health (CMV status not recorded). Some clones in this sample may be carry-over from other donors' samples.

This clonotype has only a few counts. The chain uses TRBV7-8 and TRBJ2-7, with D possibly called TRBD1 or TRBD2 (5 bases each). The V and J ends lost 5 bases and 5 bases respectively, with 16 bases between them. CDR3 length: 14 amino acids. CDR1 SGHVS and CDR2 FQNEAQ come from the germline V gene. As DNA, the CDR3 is TGTGCCAGCAGCCAAGGGACGACTAACGACGAGCAGTACTTC. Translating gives CASSQGTTNDEQYF.

The CDR3: CSASPATGELFF. The CDR3 DNA sequence: TGCAGTGCTAGTCCCGCCACCGGGGAGCTGTTTTTT. The chain recombines TRBV20-1 with TRBJ2-2; unclear D gene. Germline CDR1 reads DFQATT; CDR2 reads SNEGSKA (reference sequence). This CDR3 spans 12 amino acids. Trimming cost V 3 bases and J 4 bases, with 6 bases left between them.

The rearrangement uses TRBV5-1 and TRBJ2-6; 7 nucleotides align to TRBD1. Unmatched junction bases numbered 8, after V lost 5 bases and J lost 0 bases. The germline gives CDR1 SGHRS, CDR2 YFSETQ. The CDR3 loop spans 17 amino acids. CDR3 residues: CASSQDREPSGANVLTF. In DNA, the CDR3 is TGCGCCAGCAGTCAAGACAGGGAACCCTCTGGGGCCAACGTCCTGACTTTC.

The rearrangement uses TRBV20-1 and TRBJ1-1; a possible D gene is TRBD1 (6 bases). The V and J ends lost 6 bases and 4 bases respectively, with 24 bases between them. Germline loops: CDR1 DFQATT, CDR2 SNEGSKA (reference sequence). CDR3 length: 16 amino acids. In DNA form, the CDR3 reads TGCAGTGCCAAAAAAGGGGGGTTCGGTAGTAGCACTGAAGCTTTCTTT. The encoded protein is CSAKKGGFGSSTEAFF.

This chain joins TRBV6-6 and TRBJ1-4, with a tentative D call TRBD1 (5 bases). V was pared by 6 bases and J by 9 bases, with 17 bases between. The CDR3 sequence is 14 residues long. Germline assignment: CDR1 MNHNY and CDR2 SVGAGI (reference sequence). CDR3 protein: CASSPGALPQKLFF. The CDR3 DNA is TGTGCCAGCAGCCCCGGGGCTCTCCCGCAAAAACTGTTTTTT.

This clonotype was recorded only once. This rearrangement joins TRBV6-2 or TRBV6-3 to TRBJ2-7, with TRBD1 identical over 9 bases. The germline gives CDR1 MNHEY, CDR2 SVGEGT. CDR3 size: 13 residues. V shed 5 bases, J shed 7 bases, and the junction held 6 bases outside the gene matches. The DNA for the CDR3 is TGTGCCAGCAGTAGGGGGACAGGGTGGGAGCAGTACTTC. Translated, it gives CASSRGTGWEQYF.

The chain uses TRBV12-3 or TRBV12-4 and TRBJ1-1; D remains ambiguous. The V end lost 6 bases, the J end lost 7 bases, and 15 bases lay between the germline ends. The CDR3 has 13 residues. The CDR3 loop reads CASSRRVWVEAFF. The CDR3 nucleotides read TGTGCCAGCAGCCGCCGGGTTTGGGTTGAAGCTTTCTTT.

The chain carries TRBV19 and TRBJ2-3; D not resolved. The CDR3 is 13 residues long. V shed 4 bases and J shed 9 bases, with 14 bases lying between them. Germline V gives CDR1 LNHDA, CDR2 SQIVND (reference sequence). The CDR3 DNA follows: TGTGCCAGTAGTAGAGACGCAGACCCCACGCAGTATTTT. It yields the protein CASSRDADPTQYF.

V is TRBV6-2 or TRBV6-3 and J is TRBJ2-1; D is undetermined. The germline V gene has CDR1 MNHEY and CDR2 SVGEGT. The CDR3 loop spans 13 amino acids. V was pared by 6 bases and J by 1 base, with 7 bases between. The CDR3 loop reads CASREGSYNEQFF. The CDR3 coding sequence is TGTGCCAGCAGAGAAGGGTCCTACAATGAGCAGTTCTTC.

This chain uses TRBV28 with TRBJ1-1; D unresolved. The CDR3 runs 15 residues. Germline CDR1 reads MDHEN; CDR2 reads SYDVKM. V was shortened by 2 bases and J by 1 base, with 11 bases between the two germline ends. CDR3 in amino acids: CASSLDLPANTEAFF. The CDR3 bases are TGTGCCAGCAGTTTAGACCTGCCCGCGAACACTGAAGCTTTCTTT.

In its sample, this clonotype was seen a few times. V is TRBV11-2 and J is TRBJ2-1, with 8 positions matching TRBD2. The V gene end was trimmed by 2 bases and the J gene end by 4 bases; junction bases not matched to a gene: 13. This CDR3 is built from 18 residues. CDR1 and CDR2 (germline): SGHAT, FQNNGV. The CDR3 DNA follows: TGTGCCAGCAGCTTATATCTGAGCGGGGGTTTTCTATACAATGAGCAGTTCTTC. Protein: CASSLYLSGGFLYNEQFF.

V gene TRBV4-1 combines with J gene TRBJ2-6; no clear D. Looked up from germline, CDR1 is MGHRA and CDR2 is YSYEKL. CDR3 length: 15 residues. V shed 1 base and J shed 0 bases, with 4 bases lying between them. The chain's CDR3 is CASSQGYSGANVLTF. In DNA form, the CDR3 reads TGCGCCAGCAGCCAAGGTTACTCTGGGGCCAACGTCCTGACTTTC.

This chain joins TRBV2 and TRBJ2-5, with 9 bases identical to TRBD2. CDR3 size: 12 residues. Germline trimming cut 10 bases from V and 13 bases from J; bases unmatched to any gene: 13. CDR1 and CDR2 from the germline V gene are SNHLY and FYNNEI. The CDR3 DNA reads TGTGCCACCCTTCTGCGGGGGGGCCTAGGGTACTTC. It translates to CATLLRGGLGYF.

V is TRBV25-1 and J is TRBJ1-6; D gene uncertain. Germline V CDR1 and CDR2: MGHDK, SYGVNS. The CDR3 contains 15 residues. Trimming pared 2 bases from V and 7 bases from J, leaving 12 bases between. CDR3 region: CASSEAAPLNSPLHF. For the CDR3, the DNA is TGTGCCAGCAGTGAAGCAGCGCCACTAAATTCACCCCTCCACTTT.

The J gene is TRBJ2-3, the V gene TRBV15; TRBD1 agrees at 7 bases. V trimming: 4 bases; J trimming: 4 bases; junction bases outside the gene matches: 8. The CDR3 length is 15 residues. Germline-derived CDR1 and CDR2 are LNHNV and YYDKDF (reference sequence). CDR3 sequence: CATSKSTGQSDTQYF. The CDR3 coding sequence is TGTGCCACCAGCAAATCGACAGGGCAATCAGATACGCAGTATTTT.

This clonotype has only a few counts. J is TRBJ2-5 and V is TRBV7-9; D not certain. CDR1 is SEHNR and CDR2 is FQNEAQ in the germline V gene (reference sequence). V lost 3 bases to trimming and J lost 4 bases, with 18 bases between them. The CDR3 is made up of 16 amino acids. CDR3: CASSLTLGWWGETQYF. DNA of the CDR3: TGTGCCAGCAGCTTGACCCTAGGATGGTGGGGAGAGACCCAGTACTTC.

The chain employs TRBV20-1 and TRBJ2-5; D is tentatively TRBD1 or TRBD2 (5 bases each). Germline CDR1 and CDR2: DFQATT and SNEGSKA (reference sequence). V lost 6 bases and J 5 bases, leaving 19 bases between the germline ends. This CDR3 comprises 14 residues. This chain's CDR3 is CSAGDRVFGETQYF. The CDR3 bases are TGCAGTGCCGGGGACCGGGTATTTGGGGAGACCCAGTACTTC.

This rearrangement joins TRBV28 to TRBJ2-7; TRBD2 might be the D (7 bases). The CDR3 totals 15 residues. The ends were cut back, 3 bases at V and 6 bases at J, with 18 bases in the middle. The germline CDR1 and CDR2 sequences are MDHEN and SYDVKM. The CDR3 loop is CASSLEGEPGGEQYF. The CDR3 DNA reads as TGTGCCAGCAGTTTGGAGGGGGAACCGGGGGGCGAGCAGTACTTC.

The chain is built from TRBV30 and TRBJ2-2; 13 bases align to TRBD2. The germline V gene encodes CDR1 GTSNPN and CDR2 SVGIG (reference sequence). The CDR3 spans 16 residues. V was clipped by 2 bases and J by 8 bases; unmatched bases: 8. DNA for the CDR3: TGTGCCTGGAGTTCCCTCGGGACTAGCGGGACAGGGGAGCTGTTTTTT. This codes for CAWSSLGTSGTGELFF.

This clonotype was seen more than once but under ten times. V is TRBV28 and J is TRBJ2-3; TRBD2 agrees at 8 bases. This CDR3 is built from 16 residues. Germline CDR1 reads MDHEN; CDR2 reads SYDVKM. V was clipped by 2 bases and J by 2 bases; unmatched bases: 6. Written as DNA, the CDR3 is TGTGCCAGCAGTTTAGTGGGCGGGGGGACCACAGATACGCAGTATTTT. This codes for CASSLVGGGTTDTQYF.

CDR3 sequence reads: CASNPSTGSMNTEAFF. The CDR3 bases are TGTGCCAGCAACCCTTCGACAGGATCGATGAACACTGAAGCTTTCTTT. The chain joins TRBV6-8 to TRBJ1-1; D is possibly TRBD1 (6 bases). Germline assignment: CDR1 MNHGY and CDR2 SAAAGT. This CDR3 region has 16 residues. Deletions cut 7 bases from V and 0 bases from J, with 18 bases between.

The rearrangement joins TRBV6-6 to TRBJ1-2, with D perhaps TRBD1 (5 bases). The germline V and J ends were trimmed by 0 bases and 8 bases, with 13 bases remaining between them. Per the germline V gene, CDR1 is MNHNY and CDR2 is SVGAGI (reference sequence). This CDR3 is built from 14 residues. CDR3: CASSYSTAGVGYTF. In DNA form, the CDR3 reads TGTGCCAGCAGTTACTCGACAGCGGGGGTCGGCTACACCTTC.

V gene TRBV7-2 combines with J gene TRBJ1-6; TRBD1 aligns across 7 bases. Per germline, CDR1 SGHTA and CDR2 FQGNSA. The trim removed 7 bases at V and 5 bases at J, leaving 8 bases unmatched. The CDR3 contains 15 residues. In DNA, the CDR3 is TGTGCCAGCAAACACAGGGGATGGAATAATTCACCCCTCCACTTT. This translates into CASKHRGWNNSPLHF.

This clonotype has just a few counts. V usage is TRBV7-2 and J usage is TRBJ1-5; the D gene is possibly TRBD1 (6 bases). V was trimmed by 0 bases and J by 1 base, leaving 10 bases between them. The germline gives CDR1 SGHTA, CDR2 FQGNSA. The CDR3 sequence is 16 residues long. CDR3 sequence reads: CASSLAARGSNQPQHF. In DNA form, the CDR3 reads TGTGCCAGCAGCTTAGCCGCCAGGGGAAGCAATCAGCCCCAGCATTTT.